The clone carrying this T cell receptor beta chain was seen once. Its antigen is undetermined. The V segment lost 3 bases and the J segment 4 bases; nucleotides outside the gene matches: 10. CDR1 LGHNA and CDR2 YSLEER come from the germline V gene. There are 17 residues in the CDR3. It was with random hexamers that 0.5 to 1 ug RNA was reverse transcribed. The immunoSEQ assay covered 54 Vbeta and 13 Jbeta segments for CDR3. Each CDR3 protein is one row after TCRdb ran MiXCR on the immunoSEQ multiplex PCR reads. Counted here are fewer than 350,000 distinct CDR3 sequences, 70% to 90% occurring once; the ten biggest clones make up around 0.22%. The sample is drawn from a study of CD8 T cells in Susac syndrome. Findings of the study overall: As the study acknowledged, the number of individuals in its TCR sequencing and HLA analysis was relatively small.

The genes are TRBV4-3 and TRBJ2-1, with 9 bases aligning to TRBD2. This receptor was identified in a human donor with multiple sclerosis. The material sequenced was CD8+ T cells from PBMCs. As DNA, the CDR3 is TGCGCCAGCAGCCAGACTTTAGCGGGAGTTCGGTACAATGAGCAGTTCTTC. Protein sequence: CASSQTLAGVRYNEQFF.